The 31 T cell receptor beta chains below come from one sample, sequenced in a study of blood T cells in healthy people across ages. The use of a sample-barcoded 5' primer and a J-beta primer mix characterized a second PCR of roughly 7 to 11 cycles. Via MiXCR, TCRdb re-called the 5' RACE reads, giving one row per CDR3 protein. The data contain about 1.7 million distinct CDR3 sequences, about 28% of them singletons. The sequencing input was blood. All receptors derive from a woman aged 30 to 39 in good health.

This clonotype was recorded a few times. The chain carries TRBV7-2 and TRBJ2-3, with 10 bases identical to TRBD2. The CDR3 runs to 16 residues. The junction had 9 bases not matched to a gene; V was cut back by 3 bases and J by 6 bases. Germline lookup yields CDR1 SGHTA and CDR2 FQGNSA. Written as DNA, the CDR3 is TGTGCCAGCAGCTTTCTCCTAGCGGGAGCGGCCGATACGCAGTATTTT. This translates into CASSFLLAGAADTQYF.

This clonotype was counted many times. This chain joins TRBV20-1 and TRBJ2-6; D unresolved. The germline gives CDR1 DFQATT, CDR2 SNEGSKA (reference sequence). This CDR3 has 13 amino acids. The V end lost 5 bases, the J end lost 1 base, and 6 bases lay between the germline ends. In nucleotides, the CDR3 is TGCAGTGCTCCTACTTCTGGGGCCAACGTCCTGACTTTC. This sequence encodes CSAPTSGANVLTF.

V gene TRBV5-1 combines with J gene TRBJ1-2; D not resolved. Germline V lookup: CDR1 SGHRS, CDR2 YFSETQ. Trimming shortened V by 0 bases and J by 7 bases, and 16 bases separated the two germline ends. CDR3 length: 15 residues. The CDR3 nucleotides are TGCGCCAGCAGCTTGGCGGTCAACGCGAAATCTGGCTACACCTTC. This codes for CASSLAVNAKSGYTF. Complete variable domain (other parts from reference TRBV5-1 and TRBJ1-2): KAGVTQTPRYLIKTRGQQVTLSCSPISGHRSVSWYQQTPGQGLQFLFEYFSETQRNKGNFPGRFSGRQFSNSRSEMNVSTLELGDSALYLCASSLAVNAKSGYTFGSGTRLTVV.

The chain recombines TRBV15 with TRBJ2-3, with a possible D match to TRBD1 (5 bases). CDR3 size: 14 residues. Per germline, CDR1 LNHNV and CDR2 YYDKDF (reference sequence). V lost 2 bases and J 2 bases, leaving 8 bases between the germline ends. CDR3 in DNA: TGTGCCACCAGCAGACAGGGTCCCACAGATACGCAGTATTTT. It translates to CATSRQGPTDTQYF.

In its sample, this clonotype was seen many times. Here the CDR3 DNA reads TGTGCCAGCAGCCCCGGGCAGTCAAACACCATATATTTT. Translation: CASSPGQSNTIYF. The V and J genes are TRBV12-3 or TRBV12-4 and TRBJ1-3; D is ambiguous. V lost 6 bases and J lost 6, with 12 bases in between. The CDR3 extends over 13 amino acids.

A few counts support this clonotype. V usage is TRBV28 and J usage is TRBJ2-7, with D perhaps TRBD2 (5 bases). Germline CDR1 is MDHEN and CDR2 is SYDVKM. This CDR3 contains 13 residues. Trimming removed 7 bases at V and 1 base at J, with 11 bases between. The CDR3 DNA reads TGTGCCAGCATCGCGGGTGTTTCCTACGAGCAGTACTTC. As protein: CASIAGVSYEQYF.

The sample holds a few counts of this clonotype. The chain couples TRBV11-2 to TRBJ1-6, with D hard to call. The CDR3 has 16 residues. CDR1 SGHAT and CDR2 FQNNGV come from the germline V gene. V lost 6 bases, J lost 0 bases, and 12 bases lay in between. As DNA, the CDR3 is TGTGCCAGCAGATTCCTTACTAGCTCCTATAATTCACCCCTCCACTTT. Its protein is CASRFLTSSYNSPLHF.

This clonotype was observed a single time. The genes are TRBV19 and TRBJ1-2, with TRBD1 matching over 8 bases. The J segment lost 5 bases and the V segment lost 4 bases, leaving 6 bases of the junction unmatched. Per germline, CDR1 LNHDA and CDR2 SQIVND (reference sequence). The CDR3 length is 14 residues. The CDR3 DNA reads TGTGCCAGTAGTACATCAGGGGGCGAGTATGGCTACACCTTC. Protein sequence: CASSTSGGEYGYTF.

Note on this clonotype: This sequence may be a read error, since a much larger clone differs from it by one base. The chain couples TRBV10-3 to TRBJ2-1; D possibly matches TRBD1 or TRBD2 (5 bases each). CDR1 is ENHRY and CDR2 is SYGVKD in the germline V gene. The CDR3 is made up of 16 amino acids. This CDR3 reads CAIGVVGVSSCNEQFF. The CDR3 DNA is TGTGCCATCGGGGTAGTGGGGGTGAGCTCCTGCAATGAGCAGTTCTTC.

This clonotype was seen a few times. This chain's CDR3 is CSARASYQETQYF. The CDR3 region has the DNA TGCAGTGCTAGAGCCTCGTACCAAGAGACCCAGTACTTC. The chain employs TRBV20-1 and TRBJ2-5; D gene uncertain. The CDR3 sequence is 13 residues long. Germline V lookup: CDR1 DFQATT, CDR2 SNEGSKA (reference sequence). V was pared by 1 base and J by 0 bases, with 6 bases between.

V gene TRBV4-1 combines with J gene TRBJ2-3; D uncertain. There are 14 residues in the CDR3. Trimming cost V 2 bases and J 4 bases, with 10 bases left between them. Germline CDR1 is MGHRA and CDR2 is YSYEKL. The CDR3 DNA sequence: TGCGCCAGCAGCCAATTGGTGTTTCCAGATACGCAGTATTTT. This codes for CASSQLVFPDTQYF.

J is TRBJ1-4 and V is TRBV2; the match to TRBD1 covers 7 bases. Looked up from germline, CDR1 is SNHLY and CDR2 is FYNNEI. The CDR3 runs to 17 residues. The V and J ends lost 2 bases and 3 bases, in that order; junction bases with no gene match: 9. CDR3 amino acids: CASSEPLGGSANEKLFF. The CDR3 nucleotides read TGTGCCAGCAGTGAACCTCTAGGGGGCTCTGCTAATGAAAAACTGTTTTTT.

Of note for this clonotype: This may be a read error, as it is one base from a much larger clone. The chain links TRBV4-1 to TRBJ2-5; 8 bases align to TRBD2. Germline V gene data show CDR1 as MGHRA and CDR2 as YSYEKL. Losses at the gene ends were 0 bases for V and 11 bases for J; bases not matched to a gene: 14. The CDR3 spans 16 residues. The CDR3 here is CASSQDAPGLGNEQYF. The DNA for the CDR3 is TGCGCCAGCAGCCAAGATGCCCCGGGACTAGGGAATGAGCAGTACTTC.

This chain uses TRBV20-1 with TRBJ2-1, with 7 bases identical to TRBD1. Germline V gives CDR1 DFQATT, CDR2 SNEGSKA (reference sequence). V was clipped by 3 bases and J by 4 bases; unmatched bases: 6. The CDR3 totals 14 residues. CDR3 residues: CSASPPGQYNEQFF. CDR3 coding DNA: TGCAGTGCTAGTCCTCCGGGACAGTACAATGAGCAGTTCTTC.

A few counts support this clonotype. This chain links TRBV6-5 with TRBJ2-4; TRBD1 matches 7 bases. This CDR3 is 13 amino acids long. V lost 6 bases to trimming and J lost 8 bases; unmatched junction nucleotides: 7. Per the germline V gene, CDR1 is MNHEY and CDR2 is SVGAGI. CDR3 nucleotides: TGTGCCAGCAGACACAGGGGAACAGACATTCAGTACTTC. This sequence encodes CASRHRGTDIQYF.

This chain connects TRBV20-1 to TRBJ2-4; D is unresolved. The ends were cut back, 6 bases at V and 13 bases at J, with 28 bases in the middle. This CDR3 has 15 residues. The germline V gene has CDR1 DFQATT and CDR2 SNEGSKA (reference sequence). The CDR3 DNA follows: TGCAGTGCGCAACTTGACACCAGTAGTCGGAATGAGCAGTACTTC. This gives the protein CSAQLDTSSRNEQYF.

This clonotype was found many times. The gene calls are TRBV12-3 or TRBV12-4 and TRBJ1-1; D gene ambiguous. The V end lost 6 bases, the J end lost 4 bases, and 6 bases lay between the germline ends. The CDR3 sequence is 11 residues long. CDR3 bases: TGTGCCAGCAGCAAGGGCACTGAAGCTTTCTTT. Its protein is CASSKGTEAFF.

Comment on this clonotype: A much bigger clone sits one base away, suggesting this may be a read error. The chain employs TRBV29-1 and TRBJ2-1; 8 nucleotides match TRBD2. The CDR3 consists of 14 residues. Trimming cost V 5 bases and J 8 bases; bases outside gene matches: 11. Germline V CDR1 and CDR2: SQVTM, ANQGSEA. DNA of the CDR3: TGCAGCGTTCTGCGGGGGGACCAGGGCGATGAGCAGTTCTTC. Protein sequence: CSVLRGDQGDEQFF.

There are many counts of this clonotype. This chain connects TRBV4-1 to TRBJ2-3; no clear D gene. Trimming took 0 bases from V and 2 from J, leaving 15 bases between them. The CDR3 covers 17 residues. The germline V gene encodes CDR1 MGHRA and CDR2 YSYEKL. CDR3 sequence: CASSQDWRPVPTDTQYF. The DNA of the CDR3 is TGCGCCAGCAGCCAAGATTGGCGTCCGGTCCCCACAGATACGCAGTATTTT.

This clonotype has more than one count but fewer than ten. The chain combines TRBV29-1 with TRBJ2-7; D call uncertain. CDR1 is SQVTM, CDR2 ANQGSEA, per germline. The CDR3 has 13 residues. V was trimmed by 6 bases and J by 4 bases, leaving 16 bases between them. The CDR3 is CSVYQPPGYEQYF. In nucleotides, the CDR3 is TGCAGCGTGTATCAGCCCCCCGGGTACGAGCAGTACTTC.

This sequence joins TRBV15 and TRBJ2-4, with a weak D call TRBD2 (5 bases). The CDR3 runs to 15 residues. In germline, CDR1 is LNHNV, CDR2 YYDKDF (reference sequence). Trimming pared 1 base from V and 13 bases from J, leaving 20 bases between. The CDR3 region has the DNA TGTGCCACCAGCAGAGGCGGGTCTTCCTACAATGAGCAGTACTTC. Translation: CATSRGGSSYNEQYF.

This clonotype was found a few times. The chain is built from TRBV20-1 and TRBJ2-5; 9 positions agree with TRBD1. CDR1 is DFQATT and CDR2 is SNEGSKA in the germline V gene (reference sequence). Germline trimming cut 5 bases from V and 5 bases from J; bases unmatched to any gene: 6. There are 13 residues in the CDR3. The DNA of the CDR3 is TGCAGTGCTTTCCGGGACAGGGACGAGACCCAGTACTTC. Translation gives CSAFRDRDETQYF.

The table lists this clonotype with a few counts. The gene calls are TRBV6-1 and TRBJ2-1; perhaps D is TRBD1 or TRBD2 (5 bases each). The germline V and J ends were trimmed by 6 bases and 4 bases, with 22 bases remaining between them. The CDR3 totals 17 residues. CDR1 and CDR2 from the germline V gene are MNHNS and SASEGT. The CDR3 bases are TGTGCCAGCAGACTTCAACCCTGGGGGACGGGTTACAATGAGCAGTTCTTC. It is translated as CASRLQPWGTGYNEQFF.

This clonotype was seen at least ten times. V usage is TRBV10-3 and J usage is TRBJ1-2, with 7 positions matching TRBD1. This CDR3 comprises 13 residues. Looked up from germline, CDR1 is ENHRY and CDR2 is SYGVKD. V lost 6 bases, J lost 8 bases, and 9 bases stayed unmatched. Here the CDR3 reads CAISLDRVEGYTF. DNA of the CDR3: TGTGCCATCAGCCTCGACAGGGTGGAGGGCTACACCTTC.

This clonotype was seen a handful of times. V and J are TRBV12-3 or TRBV12-4 and TRBJ2-1, with TRBD2 matching 9 bases. V was clipped by 6 bases and J by 6 bases; unmatched bases: 12. This CDR3 comprises 16 residues. CDR3 nucleotides: TGTGCCAGCAGGATAACGAGCGGGGGGCCCTCCAATGAGCAGTTCTTC. Translation: CASRITSGGPSNEQFF.

V and J are TRBV20-1 and TRBJ2-4; D remains unclear. Germline V gives CDR1 DFQATT, CDR2 SNEGSKA (reference sequence). The CDR3 spans 14 residues. V shed 5 bases and J shed 1 base, with 12 bases lying between them. The CDR3 nucleotides are TGCAGTGCTTGGGCCAGGCTGGCCAAAAACATTCAGTACTTC. It translates to CSAWARLAKNIQYF.

This chain connects TRBV28 to TRBJ2-3, with 8 bases fitting TRBD2. CDR3 length: 15 amino acids. Germline V lookup: CDR1 MDHEN, CDR2 SYDVKM. V gave up 5 bases and J gave up 4 bases; unmatched junction bases: 8. The CDR3 loop reads CASSLRGGRSDTQYF. For the CDR3, the DNA is TGTGCCAGCAGTCTACGGGGGGGCCGCTCAGATACGCAGTATTTT.

The chain links TRBV2 to TRBJ2-1; 8 bases fit TRBD1. The CDR3 extends over 13 amino acids. In germline, CDR1 is SNHLY, CDR2 FYNNEI. V shed 11 bases and J 8 bases; nucleotides not matched to a gene: 11. CDR3 in amino acids: CAGMRLQGDEQFF. Here the CDR3 DNA reads TGTGCCGGTATGAGACTACAGGGGGATGAGCAGTTCTTC.

In this sample, this clonotype turned up many times. V and J are TRBV29-1 and TRBJ2-4; D might be TRBD2 (6 bases). The ends were cut back, 6 bases at V and 2 bases at J, with 14 bases in the middle. There are 14 residues in the CDR3. The germline V gene encodes CDR1 SQVTM and CDR2 ANQGSEA. In DNA form, the CDR3 reads TGCAGCGTGGCGGGATTGGTAACCAAAAACATTCAGTACTTC. It is translated as CSVAGLVTKNIQYF.

Concerning this clonotype itself: The CDR3 does not close with the conserved phenylalanine or tryptophan, likely indicating a read error. The chain is built from TRBV6-2 or TRBV6-3 and TRBJ2-7; D is undetermined. This CDR3 is 13 amino acids long. Germline V CDR1 and CDR2: MNHEY, SVGEGT. V was clipped by 5 bases and J by 4 bases, with 12 bases between them. CDR3 DNA sequence: TGTGCCAGCAGTATAGGATTCACGTACGAGCAGTACTTA. Its protein product is CASSIGFTYEQYL.

This clonotype has only a few counts. This chain connects TRBV25-1 to TRBJ1-2; 9 bases are a match to TRBD1. Germline loops: CDR1 MGHDK, CDR2 SYGVNS. The CDR3 covers 14 residues. V dropped 6 bases and J dropped 3; count of bases not matched to a gene: 5. CDR3 in amino acids: CASRGDRADYGYTF. The CDR3 DNA reads as TGTGCCAGCAGGGGGGACAGGGCGGACTATGGCTACACCTTC.